One and the same sample provided the 26 T cell receptor beta chains below, sequenced in a study of CD8+ T cells in alopecia areata. Following RNA extraction, reverse transcription yielded cDNA that acted as the sequencing template. Sequencing was performed with immunoSEQ multiplex PCR; in TCRdb, only in-frame clones are kept and a portion is missing. The table lists roughly 250,000 clones, under 70% of them singletons. This material consisted of CD4+ T cells sorted from blood, taken at week 0. These TCRs come from a human donor with alopecia areata.

This clone was observed once. The chain carries TRBV30 and TRBJ1-1; unclear D gene. The V and J ends lost 3 bases and 1 base respectively, with 9 bases between them. This CDR3 spans 13 amino acids. Germline assignment: CDR1 GTSNPN and CDR2 SVGIG (reference sequence). CDR3 bases: TGTGCCTGGAGGAAACGCGCGAACACTGAAGCTTTCTTT. This codes for CAWRKRANTEAFF.

This chain joins TRBV30 and TRBJ1-1, with D possibly being TRBD1 (6 bases). V was pared by 4 bases and J by 1 base, with 16 bases between. From germline, CDR1 is GTSNPN and CDR2 SVGIG (reference sequence). The CDR3 totals 15 residues. The CDR3 nucleotides read TGTGCCTGGACCCCTCGAGGGACACCGAACACTGAAGCTTTCTTT. Its protein is CAWTPRGTPNTEAFF.

This chain connects TRBV14 to TRBJ2-7, with a weak D call TRBD2 (5 bases). V gave up 3 bases and J gave up 6 bases, with 12 bases separating them. This CDR3 spans 13 amino acids. In germline, CDR1 is SGHDN, CDR2 FVKESK. The CDR3 coding sequence is TGTGCCAGCAGCCAGAGGGAAGCCCTCGAGCAGTACTTC. The encoded protein is CASSQREALEQYF.

This clone was recorded a few times. V usage is TRBV29-1 and J usage is TRBJ2-3, with D possibly being TRBD2 (6 bases). The CDR3 spans 15 residues. Germline CDR1 is SQVTM and CDR2 is ANQGSEA. Trimming pared 0 bases from V and 0 bases from J, leaving 10 bases between. The CDR3 reads CSVEETGTSTDTQYF. CDR3 in DNA: TGCAGCGTTGAAGAGACCGGGACTAGCACAGATACGCAGTATTTT.

The sample holds a few counts of this clone. This rearrangement joins TRBV19 to TRBJ1-1, with D unclear. V gave up 5 bases and J gave up 0 bases, with 7 bases separating them. The CDR3 totals 13 residues. Germline V gives CDR1 LNHDA, CDR2 SQIVND (reference sequence). The CDR3 DNA reads TGTGCCAGTAGTCTCCACATGAACACTGAAGCTTTCTTT. Residues: CASSLHMNTEAFF.

This clone was picked up a small number of times. V gene TRBV18 combines with J gene TRBJ2-7; TRBD1 matches at 12 bases. V was clipped by 4 bases and J by 7 bases; unmatched bases: 5. This CDR3 contains 14 residues. Germline V lookup: CDR1 KGHSH, CDR2 LQKENI. The DNA of the CDR3 is TGTGCCAGCTCACGGGGACAGGGGGCGCGTGAGCAGTACTTC. This encodes CASSRGQGAREQYF.

J is TRBJ2-1 and V is TRBV10-3; a possible D gene is TRBD2 (6 bases). The CDR3 spans 14 residues. The V and J ends lost 7 bases and 0 bases respectively, with 10 bases between them. CDR1 and CDR2 (germline): ENHRY, SYGVKD. CDR3 DNA: TGTGCCATCATTTGGCGGGGCTCCTACAATGAGCAGTTCTTC. It specifies CAIIWRGSYNEQFF.

This clone was counted once. The gene calls are TRBV14 and TRBJ2-3; D possibly corresponds to TRBD1 (5 bases). Trimming removed 1 base at V and 8 bases at J, with 10 bases between. The CDR3 runs 13 residues. The germline gives CDR1 SGHDN, CDR2 FVKESK. The DNA of the CDR3 is TGTGCCAGCAGCCAAGGACAGTTCCGTACGCAGTATTTT. Its protein product is CASSQGQFRTQYF.

The J gene is TRBJ2-2, the V gene TRBV29-1; no firm D call. CDR1 and CDR2 (germline): SQVTM, ANQGSEA. Trimming left V 3 bases short and J 2 bases short, with 7 bases between. This CDR3 is built from 13 residues. CDR3 loop: CSVDRANTGELFF. The CDR3 nucleotides are TGCAGCGTTGATCGGGCAAACACCGGGGAGCTGTTTTTT.

This rearrangement joins TRBV30 to TRBJ1-6, with a tentative D call TRBD1 (5 bases). The germline CDR1 and CDR2 sequences are GTSNPN and SVGIG (reference sequence). CDR3 length: 13 amino acids. V was cut by 2 bases and J by 10 bases, with 12 bases left in between. The CDR3, as DNA: TGTGCCTGGAGTAACGGGGGTGGGTCACCCCTCCACTTT. Translating gives CAWSNGGGSPLHF.

This clone was seen more than once but under ten times. The V and J genes are TRBV5-1 and TRBJ2-7, with D hard to call. The CDR3 is 14 amino acids. Looked up from germline, CDR1 is SGHRS and CDR2 is YFSETQ. Trimming pared 0 bases from V and 0 bases from J, leaving 7 bases between. This chain's CDR3 is CASSLEAASYEQYF. The CDR3 nucleotides read TGCGCCAGCAGCTTGGAGGCTGCCTCCTACGAGCAGTACTTC.

There are a few counts of this clone. J is TRBJ2-7 and V is TRBV30, with TRBD1 identical over 7 bases. This CDR3 is 13 amino acids long. V gave up 3 bases and J gave up 2 bases; unmatched junction bases: 4. Germline CDR1 and CDR2: GTSNPN and SVGIG (reference sequence). The CDR3, as DNA: TGTGCCTGGAGCCTCGGACAGGCCTACGAGCAGTACTTC. It specifies CAWSLGQAYEQYF.

J is TRBJ2-6 and V is TRBV29-1; 10 bases agree with TRBD1. Per the germline V gene, CDR1 is SQVTM and CDR2 is ANQGSEA. The junction had 12 bases not matched to a gene; V was cut back by 4 bases and J by 3 bases. This CDR3 is built from 18 residues. This CDR3 reads CSVGGGDRGRFGANVLTF. CDR3 coding DNA: TGCAGCGTTGGGGGCGGGGACAGGGGACGCTTTGGGGCCAACGTCCTGACTTTC.

This chain connects TRBV5-6 to TRBJ2-1; the match to TRBD1 covers 8 bases. Trimming at V came to 3 bases and at J to 0 bases, leaving 8 bases not matched to a gene. Germline V lookup: CDR1 SGHDT, CDR2 YYEEEE. This CDR3 region has 17 residues. CDR3 nucleotides: TGTGCCAGCAGCTGGGGACAGGCCCCGAGCTCCTACAATGAGCAGTTCTTC. It translates to CASSWGQAPSSYNEQFF.

The chain has TRBV7-2 and TRBJ2-7; TRBD2 is a possible D gene (6 bases). The CDR3 is 13 residues long. V lost 5 bases and J 3 bases, leaving 11 bases between the germline ends. Germline V gene lookup returns CDR1 SGHTA and CDR2 FQGNSA. Here the CDR3 DNA reads TGTGCCAGCAGCCCCGTCGGGGGCTACGAGCAGTACTTC. Amino acids: CASSPVGGYEQYF.

The chain is built from TRBV7-2 and TRBJ1-5; D ambiguous. Germline-derived CDR1 and CDR2 are SGHTA and FQGNSA. The CDR3 contains 14 residues. V lost 1 base, J lost 1 base, and 5 bases lay in between. CDR3 protein: CASSLDGSNQPQHF. CDR3 coding DNA: TGTGCCAGCAGCTTAGACGGGAGCAATCAGCCCCAGCATTTT. Full variable domain (remainder filled in from reference TRBV7-2 and TRBJ1-5): GAGVSQSPSNKVTEKGKDVELRCDPISGHTALYWYRQSLGQGLEFLIYFQGNSAPDKSGLPSDRFSAERTGGSVSTLTIQRTQQEDSAVYLCASSLDGSNQPQHFGDGTRLSIL.

The chain has TRBV15 and TRBJ1-1, with D uncertain. The CDR3 is made up of 13 amino acids. V was cut by 3 bases and J by 0 bases, with 5 bases left in between. Germline V CDR1 and CDR2: LNHNV, YYDKDF (reference sequence). The CDR3, as DNA: TGTGCCACCAGCAGTGAACTGAACACTGAAGCTTTCTTT. Its protein is CATSSELNTEAFF.

The rearrangement links TRBV19 to TRBJ1-1; TRBD1 agrees at 10 bases. The CDR3 is 15 residues long. Per germline, CDR1 LNHDA and CDR2 SQIVND (reference sequence). J gave up 4 bases and V 6 bases, and 8 bases lay outside the gene matches. The CDR3 DNA is TGTGCCAGTAGGAAACGGACAGGGGGAAGCACTGAAGCTTTCTTT. Translated: CASRKRTGGSTEAFF.

The CDR3 DNA reads TGTGCCAGCAGCGTGACGGGACAGGGGTCGGGGACCCAGTACTTC. Its protein product is CASSVTGQGSGTQYF. The V call is TRBV5-6, the J call TRBJ2-5; 10 positions agree with TRBD1. Germline V gene data show CDR1 as SGHDT and CDR2 as YYEEEE. This CDR3 has 15 residues. V gave up 4 bases and J gave up 7 bases; unmatched junction bases: 10.

This clone was detected a few times. The same CDR3 also results from other DNA sequences found in this sample. This chain joins TRBV30 and TRBJ1-5, with D possibly TRBD1 on 6 matching bases. CDR3 length: 12 residues. Germline CDR1 is GTSNPN and CDR2 is SVGIG (reference sequence). V was trimmed by 0 bases and J by 7 bases, leaving 7 bases between them. The CDR3 DNA sequence: TGTGCCTGGAGTGTAGGGGGACAGCCCCAGCATTTT. This translates into CAWSVGGQPQHF. The full variable domain, rest sourced from reference TRBV30 and TRBJ1-5, is SQTIHQWPATLVQPVGSPLSLECTVEGTSNPNLYWYRQAAGRGLQLLFYSVGIGQISSEVPQNLSASRPQDRQFILSSKKLLLSDSGFYLCAWSVGGQPQHFGDGTRLSIL.

This rearrangement joins TRBV7-9 to TRBJ1-2; 7 bases agree with TRBD1. V dropped 1 base and J dropped 5; count of bases not matched to a gene: 4. The CDR3 contains 14 residues. The germline CDR1 and CDR2 sequences are SEHNR and FQNEAQ (reference sequence). The CDR3 spells CASSLGTGAYGYTF. The CDR3 DNA reads as TGTGCCAGCAGCTTAGGGACAGGCGCGTATGGCTACACCTTC.

This clone was seen a few times. The chain has TRBV27 and TRBJ2-1; 8 bases map to TRBD1. Germline trimming cut 4 bases from V and 7 bases from J; bases unmatched to any gene: 6. This CDR3 region has 14 residues. Germline V gene data show CDR1 as MNHEY and CDR2 as SMNVEV (reference sequence). Written as DNA, the CDR3 is TGTGCCAGCAGTTACGGGACAGGACGAAATGAGCAGTTCTTC. This gives the protein CASSYGTGRNEQFF.

V and J are TRBV7-6 and TRBJ1-5; tentative D call: TRBD1 (5 bases). The V and J ends lost 5 bases and 11 bases respectively, with 16 bases between them. The length of the CDR3 is 13 residues. The germline V gene encodes CDR1 SGHVS and CDR2 FNYEAQ. The CDR3 loop is CASSATEWGTQHF. The CDR3, as DNA: TGTGCCAGCAGCGCGACAGAGTGGGGGACCCAGCATTTT. Supplemented by reference TRBV7-6 and TRBJ1-5, the full variable domain reads GAGVSQSPRYKVTKRGQDVALRCDPISGHVSLYWYRQALGQGPEFLTYFNYEAQQDKSGLPNDRFSAERPEGSISTLTIQRTEQRDSAMYRCASSATEWGTQHFGDGTRLSIL.

The chain combines TRBV29-1 with TRBJ1-1, with D possibly matching TRBD1 (6 bases). This CDR3 has 15 residues. Per the germline V gene, CDR1 is SQVTM and CDR2 is ANQGSEA. Trimming left V 6 bases short and J 0 bases short, with 17 bases between. This chain's CDR3 is CSVLLLRGLNTEAFF. Written as DNA, the CDR3 is TGCAGCGTCCTATTACTGAGGGGGTTGAACACTGAAGCTTTCTTT.

V is TRBV6-1 and J is TRBJ2-5; a weak D match, TRBD1 (5 bases). This CDR3 spans 14 amino acids. Trimming took 6 bases from V and 5 from J, leaving 16 bases between them. Germline CDR1 and CDR2: MNHNS and SASEGT. The CDR3 reads CASSDQQGFETQYF. CDR3 nucleotides: TGTGCCAGCAGCGATCAGCAGGGTTTCGAGACCCAGTACTTC.

The rearrangement uses TRBV7-2 and TRBJ2-2, with TRBD1 as a possible D gene (5 bases). Germline loops: CDR1 SGHTA, CDR2 FQGNSA. The ends were cut back, 2 bases at V and 5 bases at J, with 9 bases in the middle. This CDR3 region has 14 residues. CDR3 sequence reads: CASSLQGRTGELFF. For the CDR3, the DNA is TGTGCCAGCAGCTTACAGGGAAGGACCGGGGAGCTGTTTTTT.